Below are 21 T cell receptor beta chains sequenced from a single sample in a study of T cells in Graves' hyperthyroidism and ophthalmopathy. Amplified TCR beta CDR3 regions came from RNA transcripts. The HTBI primer set served for first-round RT-PCR of the TCR CDR3. Using its own MiXCR run on the multiplex PCR reads, TCRdb lists one record per CDR3 protein. The sample carries some 530,000 distinct CDR3 sequences, 20% to 25% recorded once. The sequencing input was blood. These receptors all stem from a woman aged 70-85 years with Graves' ophthalmopathy.

The chain is built from TRBV20-1 and TRBJ2-3, with a weak D call TRBD2 (6 bases). Germline CDR1 is DFQATT and CDR2 is SNEGSKA (reference sequence). Trimming pared 5 bases from V and 0 bases from J, leaving 12 bases between. This CDR3 contains 14 residues. The CDR3 loop reads CSALRRVSTDTQYF. DNA of the CDR3: TGCAGTGCTCTGAGGAGGGTTAGCACAGATACGCAGTATTTT.

The J gene is TRBJ2-3, the V gene TRBV28, with 8 positions matching TRBD2. The CDR3 is 16 residues long. After removal of 2 bases from V and 2 bases from J, the junction contained 6 bases not matched to a gene. Germline V CDR1 and CDR2: MDHEN, SYDVKM. CDR3 nucleotide sequence: TGTGCCAGCAGTTTAGTGAGCGGGAGATACACAGATACGCAGTATTTT. Encoded protein: CASSLVSGRYTDTQYF.

J is TRBJ1-1 and V is TRBV4-3; D call uncertain. There are 14 residues in the CDR3. V was cut by 0 bases and J by 6 bases, with 11 bases left in between. Per germline, CDR1 LGHNA and CDR2 YSLEER. CDR3 amino acids: CASSQDSSGAEAFF. The CDR3 DNA reads as TGCGCCAGCAGCCAAGATTCTTCCGGGGCTGAAGCTTTCTTT.

This clonotype was seen a few times. As DNA, the CDR3 is TGTGCCAGCAGCCTCGGAAGGCCCCCTGTGGCTACGCAGTATTTT. Its translation: CASSLGRPPVATQYF. V usage is TRBV14 and J usage is TRBJ2-3; no firm D call. V dropped 4 bases and J dropped 8 bases, with 19 bases sitting between them. Germline V lookup: CDR1 SGHDN, CDR2 FVKESK. The CDR3 totals 15 residues.

This clonotype was detected a few times. The genes are TRBV5-6 and TRBJ2-5; no reliable D call. CDR1 and CDR2 from the germline V gene are SGHDT and YYEEEE. V was trimmed by 0 bases and J by 2 bases, leaving 14 bases between them. The CDR3 contains 16 residues. CDR3 bases: TGTGCCAGCAGCTTGGTACAGAGTGGAAATCAAGAGACCCAGTACTTC. Encoded protein: CASSLVQSGNQETQYF.

This clonotype was observed a handful of times. The gene calls are TRBV5-1 and TRBJ2-1; tentatively, D is TRBD2 (5 bases). The CDR3 contains 15 residues. V dropped 0 bases and J dropped 2 bases, with 9 bases sitting between them. CDR1 is SGHRS and CDR2 is YFSETQ in the germline V gene. The DNA of the CDR3 is TGCGCCAGCAGCTTGGTTGGACTCCCCTACAATGAGCAGTTCTTC. It specifies CASSLVGLPYNEQFF. The whole variable domain, remainder taken from reference TRBV5-1 and TRBJ2-1, is KAGVTQTPRYLIKTRGQQVTLSCSPISGHRSVSWYQQTPGQGLQFLFEYFSETQRNKGNFPGRFSGRQFSNSRSEMNVSTLELGDSALYLCASSLVGLPYNEQFFGPGTRLTVL.

The table lists this clonotype with many counts. This sequence joins TRBV11-2 and TRBJ1-2; 11 positions agree with TRBD1. The CDR3 loop spans 14 amino acids. V shed 5 bases and J 5 bases; nucleotides not matched to a gene: 4. Germline assignment: CDR1 SGHAT and CDR2 FQNNGV. Here the CDR3 DNA reads TGTGCCAGCAGCGCGGGACAGGGGGTATATGGCTACACCTTC. Its protein is CASSAGQGVYGYTF.

This clonotype was observed a few times. The CDR3 loop is CASSQDRRSGELFF. Here the CDR3 DNA reads TGTGCCAGCAGCCAAGATAGGCGATCCGGGGAGCTGTTTTTT. The chain joins TRBV4-2 to TRBJ2-2; D remains ambiguous. V shed 0 bases and J shed 6 bases, with 8 bases lying between them. Germline values: CDR1 LGHNA, CDR2 YNFKEQ. This CDR3 comprises 14 residues.

In its sample, this clonotype was seen a few times. The rearrangement links TRBV28 to TRBJ1-2, with 9 bases identical to TRBD1. The CDR3 runs to 15 residues. Germline V lookup: CDR1 MDHEN, CDR2 SYDVKM. V dropped 2 bases and J dropped 4; count of bases not matched to a gene: 5. The CDR3: CASSLTGQGGYGYTF. Here the CDR3 DNA reads TGTGCCAGCAGTTTAACGGGACAGGGAGGCTATGGCTACACCTTC.

This clonotype has more than one count but fewer than ten. This rearrangement joins TRBV6-2 or TRBV6-3 to TRBJ2-2; 13 bases line up with TRBD2. From germline, CDR1 is MNHEY and CDR2 SVGEGT. There are 16 residues in the CDR3. V dropped 5 bases and J dropped 5; count of bases not matched to a gene: 5. This chain's CDR3 is CASSGLAGVRTGELFF. The CDR3 bases are TGTGCCAGCAGTGGACTAGCGGGAGTCCGAACCGGGGAGCTGTTTTTT.

This chain uses TRBV6-2 or TRBV6-3 with TRBJ2-3; D might be TRBD2 (6 bases). Per the germline V gene, CDR1 is MNHEY and CDR2 is SVGEGT. With 2 bases removed from V and 2 bases from J, the gap between germline ends came to 20 bases. This CDR3 spans 18 amino acids. The CDR3 loop is CASSYLRGKRPFTDTQYF. The CDR3 DNA reads as TGTGCCAGCAGTTACCTTCGGGGGAAACGTCCTTTCACAGATACGCAGTATTTT.

This clonotype was observed many times. The chain combines TRBV28 with TRBJ1-1, with D unclear. V was cut by 6 bases and J by 0 bases, with 14 bases left in between. The CDR3 totals 15 residues. Germline lookup yields CDR1 MDHEN and CDR2 SYDVKM. The CDR3 sequence: CASSPRMAMNTEAFF. The CDR3 DNA reads TGTGCCAGCAGCCCCCGGATGGCTATGAACACTGAAGCTTTCTTT.

In its sample, this clonotype was seen once. This chain joins TRBV18 and TRBJ2-3, with D perhaps matching TRBD1 (6 bases). The CDR3 covers 15 residues. V lost 1 base, J lost 5 bases, and 13 bases lay in between. Per the germline V gene, CDR1 is KGHSH and CDR2 is LQKENI. The CDR3 sequence: CASSPRRGGEDTQYF. Here the CDR3 DNA reads TGTGCCAGCTCACCACGGCGAGGGGGAGAAGATACGCAGTATTTT.

The chain carries TRBV7-6 and TRBJ2-7; 8 nucleotides agree with TRBD1. V trimming: 5 bases; J trimming: 2 bases; junction bases outside the gene matches: 11. Germline V lookup: CDR1 SGHVS, CDR2 FNYEAQ. The CDR3 extends over 16 amino acids. The CDR3 DNA reads TGTGCCAGCAGCCGGAGATCAGGGGGCGCCACCTACGAGCAGTACTTC. Encoded protein: CASSRRSGGATYEQYF.

This clonotype was observed many times. The V call is TRBV5-1, the J call TRBJ2-7, with 8 bases identical to TRBD1. The trim removed 1 base at V and 3 bases at J, leaving 0 bases unmatched. CDR1 SGHRS and CDR2 YFSETQ come from the germline V gene. The CDR3 has 13 residues. The chain's CDR3 is CASSLTGGYEQYF. CDR3 bases: TGCGCCAGCAGCTTGACAGGGGGCTACGAGCAGTACTTC.

This clonotype showed up many times. The rearrangement joins TRBV27 to TRBJ2-1, with D hard to call. The CDR3 sequence is 13 residues long. V lost 3 bases and J lost 9, with 12 bases in between. Germline V gene data show CDR1 as MNHEY and CDR2 as SMNVEV (reference sequence). CDR3 residues: CASSFPGPGEQFF. The CDR3 DNA follows: TGTGCCAGCAGTTTTCCGGGTCCGGGTGAGCAGTTCTTC.

This clonotype appeared a few times. The chain is built from TRBV9 and TRBJ2-5; perhaps TRBD2 as D (6 bases). The CDR3 is 16 residues long. The V end was cut by 3 bases, the J end by 2 bases, with 17 bases between. Germline loops: CDR1 SGDLS, CDR2 YYNGEE. For the CDR3, the DNA is TGTGCCAGCAGCGAAGGGCGGGGCTGGACACAAGAGACCCAGTACTTC. This translates into CASSEGRGWTQETQYF.

The chain uses TRBV28 and TRBJ2-7; perhaps TRBD1 as D (6 bases). Germline V gives CDR1 MDHEN, CDR2 SYDVKM. Trimming pared 8 bases from V and 3 bases from J, leaving 17 bases between. The CDR3 sequence is 14 residues long. The CDR3 loop is CASYGLTGRYEQYF. The CDR3 region has the DNA TGTGCCAGCTATGGTTTGACAGGTCGCTACGAGCAGTACTTC. Looking up the rest from reference TRBV28 and TRBJ2-7 gives the full variable domain: DVKVTQSSRYLVKRTGEKVFLECVQDMDHENMFWYRQDPGLGLRLIYFSYDVKMKEKGDIPEGYSVSREKKERFSLILESASTNQTSMYLCASYGLTGRYEQYFGPGTRLTVT.

This clonotype was observed once. The chain carries TRBV5-1 and TRBJ2-1, with TRBD2 matching 9 bases. CDR1 and CDR2 from the germline V gene are SGHRS and YFSETQ. V lost 3 bases, J lost 0 bases, and 4 bases stayed unmatched. This CDR3 comprises 16 residues. The CDR3 DNA follows: TGCGCCAGCAGCTCGAGACTAGCGGCCTCCTACAATGAGCAGTTCTTC. Its translation: CASSSRLAASYNEQFF.

As to this clonotype: This clone may be a read error of a much larger clone one base away. The chain recombines TRBV28 with TRBJ2-7; 7 nucleotides agree with TRBD2. Germline V gene data show CDR1 as MDHEN and CDR2 as SYDVKM. The CDR3 runs 14 residues. CDR3 residues: CASSFILGGSEPYF. For the CDR3, the DNA is TGTGCCAGCAGTTTTATCTTGGGAGGGAGCGAGCCGTACTTC.

This clonotype was counted many times. The chain joins TRBV2 to TRBJ2-5, with D possibly being TRBD1 or TRBD2 (6 bases each). The CDR3 has 16 amino acids. V was trimmed by 5 bases and J by 2 bases, leaving 18 bases between them. Germline values: CDR1 SNHLY, CDR2 FYNNEI. CDR3 sequence (DNA): TGTGCCAGCAGTTCGCGTCCGCGGAGGGGGCAAGAGACCCAGTACTTC. Translation gives CASSSRPRRGQETQYF.